Below are 3 T cell receptor beta chains sequenced from a single sample in a study of metastatic and nonmetastatic thyroid tumors. There were no patients who had received any treatment before thyroid surgery. TCRdb re-called clones from the PCR reads using MiXCR. Of about 20,000 clones in the sample, approximately 14% were seen once. Sample: blood. Receptors were obtained from a female donor with papillary thyroid cancer or a benign thyroid nodule (not recorded which). Some clones in this sample may be carry-over from other donors' samples.

This clone came up many times. The chain joins TRBV7-9 to TRBJ2-1; 10 bases fit TRBD2. Losses at the gene ends were 5 bases for V and 2 bases for J; bases not matched to a gene: 6. Germline lookup yields CDR1 SEHNR and CDR2 FQNEAQ (reference sequence). This CDR3 region has 16 residues. The CDR3 nucleotides read TGTGCCAGCAGCCGCATTAGCGGGGGGACCTACAATGAGCAGTTCTTC. It translates to CASSRISGGTYNEQFF.

In this sample, this clone is medium-sized. The V and J genes are TRBV27 and TRBJ2-2; 10 bases fit TRBD2. The CDR3 contains 15 residues. Germline V gene data show CDR1 as MNHEY and CDR2 as SMNVEV (reference sequence). V dropped 6 bases and J dropped 0; count of bases not matched to a gene: 1. CDR3 bases: TGTGCCAGCAGACTAGCGGGGACGAACACCGGGGAGCTGTTTTTT. Protein sequence: CASRLAGTNTGELFF.

The rearrangement uses TRBV28 and TRBJ1-4; 8 nucleotides match TRBD1. This CDR3 is 15 amino acids long. Trimming took 1 base from V and 4 from J; bases not matched to a gene: 2. The germline CDR1 and CDR2 sequences are MDHEN and SYDVKM. The CDR3 region is CASSLSGQVNEKLFF. Written as DNA, the CDR3 is TGTGCCAGCAGTTTATCGGGACAGGTTAATGAAAAACTGTTTTTT.